The next 11 T cell receptor beta chains were all read from a single sample in a study of T-cell memory formation after mild COVID-19. TCRdb analysed the 5' RACE reads with MiXCR anew, one entry per CDR3 protein. The sample has around 50,000 distinct CDR3 sequences, roughly 27% seen once. Sequencing was performed on PBMCs or a T cell subset sorted from them (not recorded which). The receptors were gathered from a man between 18 and 35 years old who had mild COVID-19 (a few samples of this study predate the infection). Cell type and time point are not known.

This clonotype was observed a handful of times. The rearrangement links TRBV7-9 to TRBJ2-3, with a weak D call TRBD2 (5 bases). The CDR3 extends over 13 amino acids. Germline V gives CDR1 SEHNR, CDR2 FQNEAQ (reference sequence). V shed 7 bases and J shed 0 bases, with 8 bases lying between them. CDR3 region: CASTSTSTDTQYF. The CDR3 nucleotides are TGTGCCAGCACTAGCACAAGCACAGATACGCAGTATTTT.

This chain connects TRBV9 to TRBJ2-1, with 8 bases identical to TRBD2. The germline V gene encodes CDR1 SGDLS and CDR2 YYNGEE. The CDR3 covers 14 residues. V lost 7 bases and J lost 8; bases outside the gene matches: 11. DNA of the CDR3: TGTGCCAGCTGTGGGACTAGTAATGTCGATGAGCAGTTCTTC. Translating it yields CASCGTSNVDEQFF. The entire variable domain, with the rest obtained from reference TRBV9 and TRBJ2-1, is as follows: DSGVTQTPKHLITATGQRVTLRCSPRSGDLSVYWYQQSLDQGLQFLIQYYNGEERAKGNILERFSAQQFPDLHSELNLSSLELGDSALYFCASCGTSNVDEQFFGPGTRLTVL.

The chain uses TRBV14 and TRBJ2-3; a weak D match, TRBD2 (5 bases). This CDR3 is 16 amino acids long. Looked up from germline, CDR1 is SGHDN and CDR2 is FVKESK. V was trimmed by 0 bases and J by 2 bases, leaving 12 bases between them. The CDR3 loop is CASSQEWTEDTDTQYF. The CDR3 DNA follows: TGTGCCAGCAGCCAAGAATGGACGGAGGACACAGATACGCAGTATTTT.

In its sample, this clonotype was seen a few times. CDR3 sequence: CASSERDRDNEQFF. CDR3 nucleotides: TGTGCCAGCAGTGAAAGGGACAGAGACAATGAGCAGTTCTTC. J is TRBJ2-1 and V is TRBV6-1, with TRBD1 identical over 7 bases. Germline V gene lookup returns CDR1 MNHNS and CDR2 SASEGT. The V segment lost 2 bases and the J segment 5 bases; nucleotides outside the gene matches: 3. CDR3 length: 14 amino acids.

The chain joins TRBV6-5 to TRBJ2-5; weak D call: TRBD1 (6 bases). Germline CDR1 and CDR2: MNHEY and SVGAGI. V was clipped by 7 bases and J by 5 bases, with 11 bases between them. CDR3 size: 12 residues. In nucleotides, the CDR3 is TGTGCCAGCAATTCAGGGGTGGAGACCCAGTACTTC. Residues: CASNSGVETQYF.

The table lists this clonotype with many counts. The V gene is TRBV5-6, the J gene TRBJ2-3; the match to TRBD2 covers 8 bases. The length of the CDR3 is 18 residues. Germline V gene data show CDR1 as SGHDT and CDR2 as YYEEEE. With 4 bases clipped from V and 6 bases from J, the junction kept 19 bases outside the gene matches. In DNA form, the CDR3 reads TGTGCCAGCAGCATCACTCCCGGGCGGGGGGTATCTGAGGATACGCAGTATTTT. It encodes CASSITPGRGVSEDTQYF. Filled out from reference TRBV5-6 and TRBJ2-3, the complete variable domain reads DAGVTQSPTHLIKTRGQQVTLRCSPKSGHDTVSWYQQALGQGPQFIFQYYEEEERQRGNFPDRFSGHQFPNYSSELNVNALLLGDSALYLCASSITPGRGVSEDTQYFGPGTRLTVL.

This clonotype was observed at least ten times. The rearrangement joins TRBV20-1 to TRBJ2-7, with 7 bases fitting TRBD1. Unmatched junction bases numbered 9, after V lost 5 bases and J lost 5 bases. The CDR3 totals 13 residues. From germline, CDR1 is DFQATT and CDR2 SNEGSKA (reference sequence). The CDR3 nucleotides are TGCAGTGCTGACGACAGGGAAGACGACGAGCAGTACTTC. Amino acids: CSADDREDDEQYF.

This clonotype was seen a few times. The chain links TRBV12-3 or TRBV12-4 to TRBJ2-2; D may be TRBD2 (5 bases). This CDR3 comprises 15 residues. The V and J ends lost 2 bases and 7 bases respectively, with 14 bases between them. The DNA of the CDR3 is TGTGCCAGCAGTTTAACAAGAGGGTTGGACGGGGAGCTGTTTTTT. Protein sequence: CASSLTRGLDGELFF.

A few counts support this clonotype. This chain links TRBV5-1 with TRBJ2-3; 9 bases are shared with TRBD2. Per germline, CDR1 SGHRS and CDR2 YFSETQ. After removal of 1 base from V and 2 bases from J, the junction contained 5 bases not matched to a gene. The length of the CDR3 is 16 residues. CDR3 DNA: TGCGCCAGCAGCTTGTTGACTAGCGGTGACACAGATACGCAGTATTTT. Translated, it gives CASSLLTSGDTDTQYF.

This chain joins TRBV5-1 and TRBJ2-3; no clear D gene. Germline-derived CDR1 and CDR2 are SGHRS and YFSETQ. Trimming shortened V by 2 bases and J by 2 bases, and 3 bases separated the two germline ends. This CDR3 is built from 12 residues. This CDR3 reads CASSFNTDTQYF. CDR3 DNA sequence: TGCGCCAGCAGCTTTAACACAGATACGCAGTATTTT.

This clonotype was seen a few times. The rearrangement links TRBV5-6 to TRBJ2-4; 7 bases fit TRBD2. CDR1 and CDR2 (germline): SGHDT, YYEEEE. The CDR3 has 14 amino acids. J gave up 3 bases and V 3 bases, and 3 bases lay outside the gene matches. The CDR3 protein is CASSSRGVKNIQYF. The CDR3 nucleotides are TGTGCCAGCAGCTCCCGGGGGGTCAAAAACATTCAGTACTTC.